These 21 T cell receptor beta chains originate from one sample sequenced in a study of blood T cell repertoires in COVID-19. Here immunoSEQ multiplex PCR was the method, and the copy in TCRdb shows in-frame clones only, minus some. The sample yields 150,000 to 250,000 clones, 82% seen once. Sequencing used PBMCs or T cells enriched from blood (not recorded which). These receptors came from a man in his forties who had recovered from COVID-19.

This CDR3 is CASSNYRSGMGNQPQHF. CDR3 nucleotide sequence: TGTGCCAGTAGTAACTACAGGAGCGGGATGGGCAATCAGCCCCAGCATTTT. This chain links TRBV19 with TRBJ1-5; TRBD1 is a possible D gene (5 bases). This CDR3 has 17 residues. Per the germline V gene, CDR1 is LNHDA and CDR2 is SQIVND (reference sequence). The V gene lost 4 bases and the J gene lost 2 bases, with 18 bases spanning the gap.

The genes are TRBV30 and TRBJ2-5, with 8 bases that match TRBD1. Germline CDR1 reads GTSNPN; CDR2 reads SVGIG (reference sequence). V gave up 1 base and J gave up 5 bases; unmatched junction bases: 6. The CDR3 contains 14 residues. The CDR3 DNA follows: TGTGCCTGGAGTGCGACAGGGGAGGAGGAGACCCAGTACTTC. Translating it yields CAWSATGEEETQYF. Complete variable domain (other parts from reference TRBV30 and TRBJ2-5): SQTIHQWPATLVQPVGSPLSLECTVEGTSNPNLYWYRQAAGRGLQLLFYSVGIGQISSEVPQNLSASRPQDRQFILSSKKLLLSDSGFYLCAWSATGEEETQYFGPGTRLLVL.

This clone came up once. The V gene is TRBV28, the J gene TRBJ2-7; no definite D call. The germline V gene has CDR1 MDHEN and CDR2 SYDVKM. The CDR3 is 12 residues long. The V and J ends lost 5 bases and 5 bases respectively, with 10 bases between them. CDR3 amino acids: CASSLRLDEQYF. CDR3 nucleotides: TGTGCCAGCAGTCTCAGGCTGGACGAGCAGTACTTC.

This chain joins TRBV7-3 and TRBJ1-3; D uncertain. V lost 2 bases and J lost 4, with 6 bases in between. The CDR3 length is 13 residues. The germline gives CDR1 SGHTA, CDR2 FQGTGA. In DNA, the CDR3 is TGTGCCAGCAGCTTATCCCAGGGAAACACCATATATTTT. Its translation is CASSLSQGNTIYF. Variable domain in full (rest from reference TRBV7-3 and TRBJ1-3): GAGVSQTPSNKVTEKGKYVELRCDPISGHTALYWYRQSLGQGPEFLIYFQGTGAADDSGLPNDRFFAVRPEGSVSTLKIQRTERGDSAVYLCASSLSQGNTIYFGEGSWLTVV.

The chain employs TRBV7-9 and TRBJ1-2; maybe TRBD1 (6 bases). Germline-derived CDR1 and CDR2 are SEHNR and FQNEAQ (reference sequence). This CDR3 region has 15 residues. The V gene lost 5 bases and the J gene lost 1 base, with 14 bases spanning the gap. This CDR3 is CASSPLDRLNYGYTF. The CDR3 bases are TGTGCCAGCAGCCCCTTGGACAGACTTAACTATGGCTACACCTTC.

This clone was counted once. The chain links TRBV10-3 to TRBJ1-2; 9 nucleotides agree with TRBD1. V gave up 6 bases and J gave up 1 base; unmatched junction bases: 9. CDR1 and CDR2 (germline): ENHRY, SYGVKD. The CDR3 totals 16 residues. The CDR3 here is CAIRAGQGSLNYGYTF. The CDR3 nucleotides are TGTGCCATCAGAGCGGGACAGGGATCCCTTAACTATGGCTACACCTTC.

The chain links TRBV30 to TRBJ2-7; 8 nucleotides line up with TRBD1. CDR3 size: 12 residues. Trimming cost V 6 bases and J 4 bases; bases outside gene matches: 5. CDR1 is GTSNPN and CDR2 is SVGIG in the germline V gene (reference sequence). The CDR3: CACGDRTYEQYF. The CDR3, as DNA: TGTGCCTGTGGGGACAGGACATACGAGCAGTACTTC.

The V gene is TRBV19, the J gene TRBJ1-2; D is ambiguous. Trimming took 6 bases from V and 3 from J, leaving 17 bases between them. The CDR3 spans 15 residues. Germline values: CDR1 LNHDA, CDR2 SQIVND (reference sequence). CDR3 in DNA: TGTGCCAGTAGCAACCGACCCGGGATAGACTATGGCTACACCTTC. Encoded protein: CASSNRPGIDYGYTF.

V gene TRBV6-2 or TRBV6-3 combines with J gene TRBJ2-3; TRBD2 aligns across 7 bases. This CDR3 has 16 amino acids. With V trimmed by 5 bases and J by 2 bases, 10 bases remained unmatched. Germline loops: CDR1 MNHEY, CDR2 SVGEGT. The CDR3 region is CASSARGTIYTDTQYF. The DNA for the CDR3 is TGTGCCAGCAGTGCTCGAGGGACTATCTACACAGATACGCAGTATTTT.

The chain has TRBV7-8 and TRBJ1-1, with 7 bases that match TRBD1. The J segment lost 4 bases and the V segment lost 4 bases, leaving 9 bases of the junction unmatched. This CDR3 has 15 residues. The germline CDR1 and CDR2 sequences are SGHVS and FQNEAQ. As DNA, the CDR3 is TGTGCCAGCAGCTACTCAGGGGGATCGGGCACTGAAGCTTTCTTT. The encoded protein is CASSYSGGSGTEAFF.

The V gene is TRBV5-8, the J gene TRBJ1-1; D possibly corresponds to TRBD1 (5 bases). V gave up 6 bases and J gave up 5 bases, with 14 bases separating them. Germline assignment: CDR1 SGHTS and CDR2 YDEGEE. This CDR3 spans 13 amino acids. CDR3 coding DNA: TGTGCCAGCACCCTTTGGGGGAGGACTGAAGCTTTCTTT. Amino acids: CASTLWGRTEAFF.

The rearrangement uses TRBV19 and TRBJ1-1; 7 positions agree with TRBD1. V lost 6 bases, J lost 0 bases, and 7 bases stayed unmatched. The germline gives CDR1 LNHDA, CDR2 SQIVND (reference sequence). The CDR3 has 15 amino acids. The CDR3 region has the DNA TGTGCCAGTAGACGTCAGGGGGGCATGAACACTGAAGCTTTCTTT. This codes for CASRRQGGMNTEAFF.

This clone appeared a single time. V is TRBV14 and J is TRBJ1-2; 7 bases align to TRBD1. This CDR3 has 16 residues. The J segment lost 7 bases and the V segment lost 0 bases, leaving 11 bases of the junction unmatched. CDR1 is SGHDN, CDR2 FVKESK, per germline. The CDR3 loop is CASSQERGGGRSGYTF. The CDR3 bases are TGTGCCAGCAGCCAAGAAAGAGGGGGCGGTCGAAGTGGCTACACCTTC.

The V and J genes are TRBV28 and TRBJ2-2; D may be TRBD2 (6 bases). V lost 7 bases and J 5 bases, leaving 20 bases between the germline ends. The germline gives CDR1 MDHEN, CDR2 SYDVKM. This CDR3 is 16 amino acids long. The CDR3 region is CASITGGSGGTGELFF. The CDR3 nucleotides are TGTGCCAGCATCACCGGGGGTTCAGGAGGTACCGGGGAGCTGTTTTTT.

V and J are TRBV7-9 and TRBJ2-3; D call uncertain. This CDR3 has 11 residues. The germline V gene has CDR1 SEHNR and CDR2 FQNEAQ (reference sequence). Trimming pared 4 bases from V and 4 bases from J, leaving 3 bases between. In nucleotides, the CDR3 is TGTGCCAGCAGCTCAGCAGATACGCAGTATTTT. This sequence encodes CASSSADTQYF.

On this clone itself: The same CDR3 also results from other DNA sequences found in this sample. This chain uses TRBV15 with TRBJ1-2; the match to TRBD1 covers 10 bases. The CDR3 has 13 amino acids. The germline CDR1 and CDR2 sequences are LNHNV and YYDKDF (reference sequence). Unmatched junction bases numbered 0, after V lost 3 bases and J lost 5 bases. CDR3 in DNA: TGTGCCACCAGCAGGGGACAGGGGTATGGCTACACCTTC. Translating it yields CATSRGQGYGYTF.

This chain links TRBV2 with TRBJ2-2; possible D gene TRBD1, 5 bases. Trimming shortened V by 1 base and J by 0 bases, and 12 bases separated the two germline ends. Germline-derived CDR1 and CDR2 are SNHLY and FYNNEI. The CDR3 consists of 17 residues. CDR3 bases: TGTGCCAGCAGTGAAGGCCAGGGCTATACGAACACCGGGGAGCTGTTTTTT. Translation: CASSEGQGYTNTGELFF.

This clone was detected once. The chain couples TRBV7-3 to TRBJ1-3; TRBD1 agrees at 7 bases. CDR3 size: 14 residues. The germline V gene encodes CDR1 SGHTA and CDR2 FQGTGA. V lost 4 bases to trimming and J lost 2 bases; unmatched junction nucleotides: 2. The CDR3 region is CASSSGTAGNTIYF. CDR3 in DNA: TGTGCCAGCAGCTCGGGGACAGCTGGAAACACCATATATTTT.

V gene TRBV5-8 combines with J gene TRBJ2-5; possible D gene TRBD1, 5 bases. The V gene lost 5 bases and the J gene lost 5 bases, with 13 bases spanning the gap. This CDR3 comprises 13 residues. CDR1 is SGHTS, CDR2 YDEGEE, per germline. In nucleotides, the CDR3 is TGTGCCAGCAGTTTCTCAGGGTGGGAGACCCAGTACTTC. It yields the protein CASSFSGWETQYF.

V is TRBV7-3 and J is TRBJ2-3, with D unclear. Germline CDR1 reads SGHTA; CDR2 reads FQGTGA. The ends were cut back, 4 bases at V and 5 bases at J, with 10 bases in the middle. The CDR3 is made up of 13 amino acids. The CDR3 sequence is CASSSVPVDTQYF. The CDR3 DNA follows: TGTGCCAGCAGCTCCGTCCCCGTAGATACGCAGTATTTT.

The gene calls are TRBV6-4 and TRBJ1-5, with 7 bases matching TRBD1. The length of the CDR3 is 18 residues. Losses at the gene ends were 0 bases for V and 0 bases for J; bases not matched to a gene: 8. Germline values: CDR1 MRHNA, CDR2 SNTAGT. DNA of the CDR3: TGTGCCAGCAGTGACTCGATTTTGGGACAGACTAGCAATCAGCCCCAGCATTTT. Translation: CASSDSILGQTSNQPQHF.